One sample yielded the 7 T cell receptor beta chains listed below, sequenced in a study of blood T cell repertoires in COVID-19. The table came from immunoSEQ multiplex PCR; TCRdb's copy has only in-frame clones and leaves some out. The sample has fewer than 130,000 clones; 85% to 90% are singletons. The sequenced sample consisted of peripheral blood. The receptors here all came from an elderly woman with acute or convalescent COVID-19.

This clone was counted once. The V gene is TRBV7-2, the J gene TRBJ2-5; a weak D match, TRBD2 (7 bases). The CDR3 is 15 amino acids. V lost 2 bases to trimming and J lost 4 bases, with 14 bases between them. Germline CDR1 SGHTA, CDR2 FQGNSA. The CDR3 DNA reads TGTGCCAGCAGCTTATCGGGGGGCCTGTCAGAGACCCAGTACTTC. Its translation: CASSLSGGLSETQYF.

The CDR3 region has the DNA TGCGCCAGCAGTCCTAACCCGCCGGGGACAGGGGTGACCGGGAACACTGAAGCTTTCTTT. It specifies CASSPNPPGTGVTGNTEAFF. The rearrangement links TRBV4-3 to TRBJ1-1, with 10 nucleotides matching TRBD1. The CDR3 totals 20 residues. Trimming took 6 bases from V and 1 from J; bases not matched to a gene: 20. Germline V CDR1 and CDR2: LGHNA, YSLEER.

The V gene is TRBV7-8, the J gene TRBJ1-4; D is possibly TRBD1 (6 bases). The CDR3 consists of 17 residues. V lost 0 bases to trimming and J lost 7 bases, with 18 bases between them. Germline V gene data show CDR1 as SGHVS and CDR2 as FQNEAQ. The CDR3 protein is CASSLALKGGGVEKLFF. CDR3 in DNA: TGTGCCAGCAGCTTAGCGCTGAAGGGGGGGGGTGTTGAAAAACTGTTTTTT.

The CDR3 is CASSPFAVARPWPGRNQPQHF. Here the CDR3 DNA reads TGTGCCAGCTCACCATTTGCTGTGGCGCGTCCGTGGCCAGGGAGGAATCAGCCCCAGCATTTT. This chain links TRBV18 with TRBJ1-5; tentative D call: TRBD1 (5 bases). Trimming left V 2 bases short and J 4 bases short, with 30 bases between. The CDR3 sequence is 21 residues long. Germline lookup yields CDR1 KGHSH and CDR2 LQKENI.

CDR3: CASSPPILAGRPYEQFF. CDR3 in DNA: TGTGCCAGCAGCCCCCCGATCTTAGCGGGGCGGCCATATGAGCAGTTCTTC. The chain uses TRBV7-9 and TRBJ2-1; 8 positions match TRBD2. Germline loops: CDR1 SEHNR, CDR2 FQNEAQ (reference sequence). This CDR3 spans 17 amino acids. V lost 5 bases and J lost 8; bases outside the gene matches: 17.

As DNA, the CDR3 is TGTGCCAGCAGTCCCACAGGGGTCGCCGGGGAGCTGTTTTTT. This gives the protein CASSPTGVAGELFF. The chain is built from TRBV27 and TRBJ2-2; 7 nucleotides match TRBD1. Losses at the gene ends were 5 bases for V and 6 bases for J; bases not matched to a gene: 6. Germline CDR1 reads MNHEY; CDR2 reads SMNVEV (reference sequence). The CDR3 runs 14 residues.

The genes are TRBV5-1 and TRBJ2-3; 10 bases match TRBD2. With 6 bases clipped from V and 2 bases from J, the junction kept 12 bases outside the gene matches. The CDR3 runs 17 residues. The germline CDR1 and CDR2 sequences are SGHRS and YFSETQ. The CDR3 loop reads CASKSGGLAGATDTQYF. CDR3 in DNA: TGCGCCAGCAAATCCGGGGGGCTAGCGGGGGCCACAGATACGCAGTATTTT.